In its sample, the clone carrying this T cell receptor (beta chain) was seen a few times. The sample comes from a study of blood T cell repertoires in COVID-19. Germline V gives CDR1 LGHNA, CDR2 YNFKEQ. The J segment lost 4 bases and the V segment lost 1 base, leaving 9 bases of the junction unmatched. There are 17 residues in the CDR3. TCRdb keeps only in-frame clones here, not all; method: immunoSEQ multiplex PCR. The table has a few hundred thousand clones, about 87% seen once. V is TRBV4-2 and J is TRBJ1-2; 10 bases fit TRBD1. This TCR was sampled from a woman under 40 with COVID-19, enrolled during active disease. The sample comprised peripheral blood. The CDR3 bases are TGTGCCAGCAGCCAAGGCGAGAGGACAGGGGGTTCCTATGGCTACACCTTC. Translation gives CASSQGERTGGSYGYTF.